This TCR beta chain stems from a study of PD-1 blockade in classical Hodgkin lymphoma (TCRdb year 2020). For the wider study: Nivolumab dosing was 3 mg/kg intravenously every 2 weeks, continuing until either disease progression or unacceptable toxicity. The study used TCR beta sequencing and CyTOF to define a peripheral blood immune signature of response to PD-1 blockade in classical Hodgkin lymphoma. Overall results and qualifications from the work: Baseline TCR diversity was reported to be lower in newly diagnosed patients than in healthy donors, and even lower in relapsed/refractory patients. Trial patients with a complete response had baseline diversity similar to that of newly diagnosed patients, while partial responders and progressors had significantly lower diversity. The study covered only a single clinical trial cohort, and the causes of the repertoire differences, possibly disease activity or prior therapy, were still not defined. A significant rise by C4D1 was seen in CD4+ but not CD8+ TCR diversity (p=0.0027 vs p=0.16), with the rise being most apparent in complete responders (p=0.02). Lower diversity was seen in patients whose nivolumab began less than 1 year after ASCT, and these patients were left out of later analyses so that immune reconstitution would not confound the results.

What this sample's time point label stands for: cycle 2 day 1 (C2D1) of nivolumab. All trial patients had relapsed after autologous stem cell transplantation, with cohorts A, B and C differing in prior brentuximab vedotin exposure. A total of 50 to 70 patients with relapsed/refractory classical Hodgkin lymphoma made up the trial cohort, and each patient's best overall response was complete response, partial response or progressive disease. Single-agent nivolumab was administered to trial patients in the multi-cohort phase II CheckMate 205 trial. Best overall response was determined by an independent review committee according to the 2007 International Working Group response criteria. Trial PBMCs were obtained immediately prior to nivolumab initiation (C1D1) and on therapy at cycle 2 day 1 and cycle 4 day 1. Peripheral blood was collected in 8 mL Vacutainer Cell Preparation Tubes, from which PBMCs were isolated by centrifugation and then cryopreserved.

Comment on this clone: The target of this receptor is not known. No much larger clone exists at a distance of one base, and base qualities are not known.

Genomic DNA was isolated using the Qiagen DNeasy kit from unsorted PBMCs as well as from negatively selected CD4+ and CD8+ fractions. TCR beta CDR3 regions were amplified by immunoSEQ multiplex PCR using primers annealing to V and J segments. A synthetic immune receptor repertoire was used to minimize amplification bias, and remaining bias was computationally removed after sequencing. In the source study's methods: Repertoire diversity was quantified as the Shannon entropy index using custom Python scripts. The unsorted, CD4+ and CD8+ repertoires were each analyzed separately, with the exception of combined analyses, where CD4+ and CD8+ sequences were merged in silico. A clone was considered expanded if an increase in frequency of at least 2-fold after treatment relative to C1D1 was found, and a pseudocount of 0.5 was applied to clones undetected at baseline. Clones with 0 or 1 copy at C1D1 were classified as singleton clones, and clones with 2 or more copies were classified as non-singleton clones. By matching protein sequences in sorted samples from the same patient, clones expanded in unsorted samples were annotated as CD4+, CD8+ or unknown. Diversity changes from C1D1 to C4D1 were tested in paired samples using Wilcoxon tests. Entries here come from immuneACCESS through TCRdb and include only in-frame sequences with V and J called. Some clones fail to appear in such tables; in the studies checked, an unresolved V gene covers under half of the shortfall, and the cause of the remainder is unknown. The V and J calls and clone size come from that table; D and trimming were worked out from the DNA. The sample yields 100,000 to 120,000 clones; roughly 87% were counted once. The biggest ten clones account for about 20% of the sample.

Looking up the germline V gene yields CDR1 LGHNT and CDR2 FRNRAP. The junction shows trimming of 6 bases on V and 1 base on J, and the gene matches do not reach 5 bases of it. The cysteine opens and the phenylalanine closes a CDR3 of 14 amino acids. The CDR3 DNA has 42 bases and is translated from base 1. The sequence joins TRBV12-5 to TRBJ1-2, and 7 bases in between align with TRBD1. The starting material was peripheral blood mononuclear cells (PBMCs), obtained before the second cycle of nivolumab. The sequence came from a human donor with classical Hodgkin lymphoma. The CDR3 here reads CASGTTGSNYGYTF. The nucleotides are TGTGCTAGTGGCACGACAGGGAGTAACTATGGCTACACCTTC.